The source of this T cell receptor (beta chain) is a study of metastatic and nonmetastatic thyroid tumors. In the study overall: Across blood and tumor or nodule tissue, repertoires from malignant and benign thyroid patients were compared with one another.

CDR3 length equals 14 residues. CDR1 is LNHDA and CDR2 is SQIVND in the germline V gene (reference sequence). V was pared by 6 bases and J by 5 bases, with 6 bases of the junction left unmatched. From the PCR reads, TCRdb re-called clones with MiXCR. The profile shows roughly 20,000 clones, roughly a third of them singletons. General observations from the study: In blood and tumor, TCR beta diversity was reportedly significantly higher in malignant thyroid tumors than in benign nodules.

This clone was detected many times. Its antigen is as yet unknown. No treatment of any kind had been given to any patient before thyroid surgery. The rearrangement links TRBV19 to TRBJ2-5; 10 bases fit TRBD1. The sequenced sample was blood. This receptor was identified in a female donor with papillary thyroid cancer or a benign thyroid nodule (not recorded which). Some clones in this sample may be carry-over from other donors' samples. The CDR3 DNA sequence: TGTGCCAGTAGATCGGGACAGGGGAAGGAGACCCAGTACTTC. The encoded protein is CASRSGQGKETQYF. The full variable domain, rest sourced from reference TRBV19 and TRBJ2-5, is DGGITQSPKYLFRKEGQNVTLSCEQNLNHDAMYWYRQDPGQGLRLIYYSQIVNDFQKGDIAEGYSVSREKKESFPLTVTSAQKNPTAFYLCASRSGQGKETQYFGPGTRLLVL.